These 19 T cell receptor beta chains came from one sample sequenced in a study of cytomegalovirus exposure and HLA in healthy donors. This PCR relied on a set of 60 Vbeta primers and 13 Jbeta primers. Clones were read by immunoSEQ multiplex PCR, and TCRdb kept only the in-frame ones, dropping some. The sample yields some 170,000 clones, 72% seen once. The specimen sequenced was PBMCs. The receptors were gathered from a human donor in good health.

This clone was recorded only once. J is TRBJ1-1 and V is TRBV5-4, with 10 nucleotides matching TRBD1. CDR1 and CDR2 (germline): SGHNT, YYREEE (reference sequence). This CDR3 has 13 amino acids. V lost 2 bases, J lost 10 bases, and 5 bases stayed unmatched. In DNA form, the CDR3 reads TGTGCCAGCAGCTTCGACAGGGGGCTAGGAGCTTTCTTT. It encodes CASSFDRGLGAFF.

This clone was detected once. The J gene is TRBJ2-7, the V gene TRBV18; D is ambiguous. The ends were cut back, 5 bases at V and 5 bases at J, with 7 bases in the middle. Germline CDR1 is KGHSH and CDR2 is LQKENI. This CDR3 is built from 11 residues. The CDR3: CASSSVDEQYF. Here the CDR3 DNA reads TGTGCCAGCTCATCCGTAGACGAGCAGTACTTC.

In its sample, this clone was seen many times. The chain links TRBV27 to TRBJ2-3, with 13 nucleotides matching TRBD2. The CDR3 is made up of 14 amino acids. Germline CDR1 reads MNHEY; CDR2 reads SMNVEV (reference sequence). Trimming cost V 5 bases and J 12 bases; bases outside gene matches: 8. The CDR3 DNA reads as TGTGCCAGCAGTGAAGGGACTAGCGGGGTGGCTCAGTATTTT. It translates to CASSEGTSGVAQYF.

This clone came up a few times. This chain links TRBV6-6 with TRBJ1-2, with TRBD1 as a possible D gene (5 bases). Between the trimmed V and J ends, which lost 5 bases and 4 bases, there was a span of 20 bases. Germline-derived CDR1 and CDR2 are MNHNY and SVGAGI (reference sequence). The CDR3 covers 16 residues. CDR3 residues: CASSAGRTPYSYGYTF. In DNA form, the CDR3 reads TGTGCCAGCAGTGCTGGGAGGACACCCTACTCCTATGGCTACACCTTC.

A remark on this clone: The junction departs from germline at one end; a sequencing error may be responsible. The chain employs TRBV9 and TRBJ2-2, with 12 bases lining up with TRBD2. This CDR3 is 18 amino acids long. The germline CDR1 and CDR2 sequences are SGDLS and YYNGEE. CDR3 in amino acids: CASSPRTSGVRATWELFF. In DNA, the CDR3 is TGTGCCAGCAGCCCTCGGACTAGCGGGGTCCGGGCCACCTGGGAGCTGTTTTTT.

In nucleotides, the CDR3 is TGCGCCAGCAGCTCTGCCGGGACAGGCGACGAGCAGTACTTC. This gives the protein CASSSAGTGDEQYF. The V gene is TRBV5-1, the J gene TRBJ2-7; TRBD1 aligns across 8 bases. The CDR3 loop spans 14 amino acids. V shed 3 bases and J 5 bases; nucleotides not matched to a gene: 7. Looked up from germline, CDR1 is SGHRS and CDR2 is YFSETQ.

The chain recombines TRBV10-3 with TRBJ1-4, with TRBD1 identical over 8 bases. The V gene end was trimmed by 6 bases and the J gene end by 1 base; junction bases not matched to a gene: 10. The length of the CDR3 is 17 residues. The germline V gene encodes CDR1 ENHRY and CDR2 SYGVKD. CDR3 DNA sequence: TGTGCCATCAGCCGGACAGGGACGAGGGTAACTAATGAAAAACTGTTTTTT. Translated, it gives CAISRTGTRVTNEKLFF.

The chain recombines TRBV2 with TRBJ1-3; 8 bases map to TRBD1. The V and J ends lost 1 base and 7 bases, in that order; junction bases with no gene match: 3. The length of the CDR3 is 14 residues. Germline V gives CDR1 SNHLY, CDR2 FYNNEI. The chain's CDR3 is CASSEEQGGNTIYF. CDR3 in DNA: TGTGCCAGCAGTGAAGAACAGGGGGGTAACACCATATATTTT.

This clone showed up just a few times. The CDR3 DNA follows: TGTGCCAGTAGTATAGATCTAAGTCGCCGGGAGCTGTTTTTT. It specifies CASSIDLSRRELFF. The genes are TRBV19 and TRBJ2-2; D is uncertain. The V and J ends lost 0 bases and 9 bases respectively, with 11 bases between them. CDR3 length: 14 residues. Looked up from germline, CDR1 is LNHDA and CDR2 is SQIVND (reference sequence).

The chain links TRBV19 to TRBJ1-1; TRBD1 matches at 9 bases. CDR3 size: 14 residues. Germline-derived CDR1 and CDR2 are LNHDA and SQIVND (reference sequence). V lost 2 bases, J lost 6 bases, and 4 bases stayed unmatched. The CDR3 spells CASSITTGGAEAFF. The CDR3 coding sequence is TGTGCCAGTAGTATAACGACAGGGGGGGCTGAAGCTTTCTTT.

DNA for the CDR3: TGTGCCAGCAGACAACTGACAGGGGACTCGGAGCCCCAGCATTTT. It yields the protein CASRQLTGDSEPQHF. This chain connects TRBV6-5 to TRBJ1-5, with TRBD1 matching over 8 bases. V trimming: 6 bases; J trimming: 8 bases; junction bases outside the gene matches: 12. Germline values: CDR1 MNHEY, CDR2 SVGAGI. This CDR3 contains 15 residues.

The V call is TRBV4-1, the J call TRBJ1-1, with a tentative D call TRBD1 (6 bases). The CDR3 has 14 amino acids. V was cut by 1 base and J by 5 bases, with 11 bases left in between. From germline, CDR1 is MGHRA and CDR2 YSYEKL. For the CDR3, the DNA is TGCGCCAGCAGCCAAGTTGGGGGCGGGACTGAAGCTTTCTTT. It specifies CASSQVGGGTEAFF.

In regard to this clone: This CDR3 is also generated by other DNA sequences in the sample. The chain is built from TRBV5-1 and TRBJ2-2; D is unresolved. Trimming left V 2 bases short and J 8 bases short, with 13 bases between. This CDR3 is built from 14 residues. Germline assignment: CDR1 SGHRS and CDR2 YFSETQ. Written as DNA, the CDR3 is TGCGCCAGCAGCTTTGAACTAACGGCTGGGGAGCTGTTTTTT. Translating gives CASSFELTAGELFF.

This sequence joins TRBV5-4 and TRBJ2-2; the match to TRBD1 covers 10 bases. This CDR3 region has 16 residues. Germline V gives CDR1 SGHNT, CDR2 YYREEE (reference sequence). Losses at the gene ends were 2 bases for V and 3 bases for J; bases not matched to a gene: 4. Here the CDR3 reads CASSFGTGVYTGELFF. CDR3 nucleotides: TGTGCCAGCAGCTTCGGGACAGGGGTATACACCGGGGAGCTGTTTTTT.

This clone has a handful of counts. This chain joins TRBV5-6 and TRBJ2-7; 7 bases agree with TRBD2. With V trimmed by 1 base and J by 3 bases, 10 bases remained unmatched. The CDR3 contains 16 residues. The germline gives CDR1 SGHDT, CDR2 YYEEEE. CDR3 sequence: CASSLKSGDALYEQYF. In nucleotides, the CDR3 is TGTGCCAGCAGCTTGAAAAGCGGGGACGCCCTCTACGAGCAGTACTTC.

The chain joins TRBV30 to TRBJ1-4; D might be TRBD1 (5 bases). This CDR3 has 13 residues. The V gene lost 8 bases and the J gene lost 4 bases, with 14 bases spanning the gap. CDR1 is GTSNPN and CDR2 is SVGIG in the germline V gene (reference sequence). The CDR3 nucleotides read TGTGCCACGCACAGGCCGGATAATGAAAAACTGTTTTTT. It is translated as CATHRPDNEKLFF.

The chain is built from TRBV6-1 and TRBJ2-7; 7 bases line up with TRBD1. This CDR3 region has 15 residues. With 0 bases clipped from V and 2 bases from J, the junction kept 4 bases outside the gene matches. From germline, CDR1 is MNHNS and CDR2 SASEGT. This chain's CDR3 is CASSEAGGPAYEQYF. CDR3 DNA sequence: TGTGCCAGCAGTGAAGCAGGGGGCCCCGCCTACGAGCAGTACTTC.

This clone was seen a few times. The chain uses TRBV4-1 and TRBJ1-3; D is unresolved. V shed 0 bases and J shed 0 bases, with 12 bases lying between them. CDR3 length equals 17 residues. Germline V gene data show CDR1 as MGHRA and CDR2 as YSYEKL. The CDR3 sequence is CASSQDLGGYSGNTIYF. In DNA, the CDR3 is TGCGCCAGCAGCCAAGATCTTGGAGGCTACTCTGGAAACACCATATATTTT.

The gene calls are TRBV5-1 and TRBJ2-5; D gene ambiguous. The CDR3 is made up of 14 amino acids. The V end lost 4 bases, the J end lost 1 base, and 11 bases lay between the germline ends. The germline gives CDR1 SGHRS, CDR2 YFSETQ. The CDR3 DNA sequence: TGCGCCAGCAGCCCGCGGCAGATCCAAGAGACCCAGTACTTC. Translating gives CASSPRQIQETQYF.